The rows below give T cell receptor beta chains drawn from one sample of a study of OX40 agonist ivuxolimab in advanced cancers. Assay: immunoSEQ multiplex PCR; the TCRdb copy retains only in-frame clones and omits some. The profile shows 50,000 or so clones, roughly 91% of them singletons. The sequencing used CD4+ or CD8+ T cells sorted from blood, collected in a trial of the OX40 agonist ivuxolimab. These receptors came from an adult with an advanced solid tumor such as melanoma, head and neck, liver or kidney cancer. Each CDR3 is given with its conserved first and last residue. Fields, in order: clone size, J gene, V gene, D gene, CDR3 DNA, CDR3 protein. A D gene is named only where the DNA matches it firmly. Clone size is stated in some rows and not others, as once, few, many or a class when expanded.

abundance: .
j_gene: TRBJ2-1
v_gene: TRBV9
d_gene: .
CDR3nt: TGTGCCAGCAGCGTAGCTTGGGGGGGCGATGAGCAGTTCTTC
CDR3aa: CASSVAWGGDEQFF

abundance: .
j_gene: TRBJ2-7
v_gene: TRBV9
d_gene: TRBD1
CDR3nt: TGTGCCAGCAGCGTCTCAGGGGGCGCGGGATACGAGCAGTACTTC
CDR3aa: CASSVSGGAGYEQYF

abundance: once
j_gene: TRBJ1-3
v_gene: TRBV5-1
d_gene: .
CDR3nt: TGCGCCAGCAGCTTGGGGGACCTCTCTGGAAACACCATATATTTT
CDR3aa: CASSLGDLSGNTIYF

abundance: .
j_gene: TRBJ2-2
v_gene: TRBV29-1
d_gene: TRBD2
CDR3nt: TGCAGCGTGCGGGCTAGCGGGACCGGGGAGCTGTTTTTT
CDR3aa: CSVRASGTGELFF

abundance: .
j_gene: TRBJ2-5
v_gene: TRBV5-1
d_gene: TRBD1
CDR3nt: TGCGCCAGCAGCTCAAGACAGGGAGACCAAGAGACCCAGTACTTC
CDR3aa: CASSSRQGDQETQYF

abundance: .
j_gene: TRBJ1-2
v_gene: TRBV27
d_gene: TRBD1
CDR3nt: TGTGCCAGCAGGACAGGGGGCGGGGGCTACACCTTC
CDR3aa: CASRTGGGGYTF

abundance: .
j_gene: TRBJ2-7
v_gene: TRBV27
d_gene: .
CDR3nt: TGTGCCAGCAGTTTAGGCATGGCCTACGAGCAGTACTTC
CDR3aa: CASSLGMAYEQYF

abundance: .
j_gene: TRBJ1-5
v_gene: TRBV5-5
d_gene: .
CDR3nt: TGTGCCAGCAGCTTGGCACAGGGAAATCAGCCCCAGCATTTT
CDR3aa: CASSLAQGNQPQHF

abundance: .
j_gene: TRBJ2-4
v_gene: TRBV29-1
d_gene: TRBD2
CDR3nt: TGCAGCGTTGAGGGGGGGATAGCCAAAAACATTCAGTACTTC
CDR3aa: CSVEGGIAKNIQYF

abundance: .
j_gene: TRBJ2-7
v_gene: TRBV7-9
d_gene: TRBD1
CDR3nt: TGTGCCAGCAGCTTAAGAACAGGGGGAGACGAGCAGTACTTC
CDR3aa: CASSLRTGGDEQYF

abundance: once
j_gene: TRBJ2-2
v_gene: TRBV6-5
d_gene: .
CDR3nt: TGTGCCAGCAGTTTGAGGGGAACCGGGGAGCTGTTTTTT
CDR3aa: CASSLRGTGELFF

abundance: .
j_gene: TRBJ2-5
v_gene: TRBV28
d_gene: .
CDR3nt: TGTGCCAGCAGTTTCTCCGTCTCTCCGGAGACCCAGTACTTC
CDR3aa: CASSFSVSPETQYF

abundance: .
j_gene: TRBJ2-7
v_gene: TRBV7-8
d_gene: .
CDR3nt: TGTGCCAGCAGCTTAGCGAACTCCTACGAGCAGTACTTC
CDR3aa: CASSLANSYEQYF

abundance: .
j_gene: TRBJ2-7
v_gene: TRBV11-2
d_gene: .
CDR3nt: TGTGCCAGCAGGATCCTCCACGAGCAGTACTTC
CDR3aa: CASRILHEQYF

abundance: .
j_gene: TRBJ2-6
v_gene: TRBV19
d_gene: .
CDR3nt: TGTGCCAGTGACCCCTGGGGGGGGGCCAACGTCCTGACTTTC
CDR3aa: CASDPWGGANVLTF

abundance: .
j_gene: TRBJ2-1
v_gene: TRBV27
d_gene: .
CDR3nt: TGTGCCAGCAGTTTATTCCCGAGCTCCTACAATGAGCAGTTCTTC
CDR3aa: CASSLFPSSYNEQFF

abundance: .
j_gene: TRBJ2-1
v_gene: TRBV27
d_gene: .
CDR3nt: TGTGCCAGCAGTTTATCACGCGCCTTTCCGTCCGGCAGGAGCTCCTACAATGAGCAGTTCTTC
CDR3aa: CASSLSRAFPSGRSSYNEQFF

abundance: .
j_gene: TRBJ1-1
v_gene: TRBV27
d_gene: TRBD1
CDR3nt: TGTGCCAGCAGTACCTCGACAGGGAGTTCTGAAGCTTTCTTT
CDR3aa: CASSTSTGSSEAFF

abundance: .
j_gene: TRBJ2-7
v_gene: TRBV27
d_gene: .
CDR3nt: TGTGCCAGCAGTTTATCTGGGGCGGTCTACGAGCAGTACTTC
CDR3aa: CASSLSGAVYEQYF

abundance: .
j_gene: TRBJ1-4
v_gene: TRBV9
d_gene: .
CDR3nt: TGTGCCAGCAGCGTAGGGGCAGCCAATAATGAAAAACTGTTTTTT
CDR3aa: CASSVGAANNEKLFF

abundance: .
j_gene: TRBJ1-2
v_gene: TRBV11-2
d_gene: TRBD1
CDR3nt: TGTGCCAGCAGAGCCACAGGGGAGGGCCTATCTGGCTACACCTTC
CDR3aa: CASRATGEGLSGYTF

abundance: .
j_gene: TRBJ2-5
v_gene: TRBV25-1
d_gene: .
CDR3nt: TGTGCCAGCAGTGACCCCACTTTATCAGGGGGGAGGGAGACCCAGTACTTC
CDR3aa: CASSDPTLSGGRETQYF

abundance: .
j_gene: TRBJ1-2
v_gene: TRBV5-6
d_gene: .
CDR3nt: TGTGCCAGCAGCCCGGGGGATAACTATGGCTACACCTTC
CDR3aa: CASSPGDNYGYTF

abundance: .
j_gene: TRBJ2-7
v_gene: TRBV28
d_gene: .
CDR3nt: TGTGCCAGCAGTTTAGGGGTAGACTCCTACGAGCAGTACTTC
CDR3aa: CASSLGVDSYEQYF

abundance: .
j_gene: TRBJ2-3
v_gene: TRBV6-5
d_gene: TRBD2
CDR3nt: TGTGCCAGCAGTTACTCGGGACTAGAGGCAGATACGCAGTATTTT
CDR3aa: CASSYSGLEADTQYF

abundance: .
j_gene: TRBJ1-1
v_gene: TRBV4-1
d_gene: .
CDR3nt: TGCGCCAGCAGCCAGACCCGATCCATGAACACTGAAGCTTTCTTT
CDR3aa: CASSQTRSMNTEAFF

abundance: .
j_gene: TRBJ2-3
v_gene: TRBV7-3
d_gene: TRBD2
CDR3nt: TGTGCCAGCAGTTCGGGACTAGCTCCAGATACGCAGTATTTT
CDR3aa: CASSSGLAPDTQYF

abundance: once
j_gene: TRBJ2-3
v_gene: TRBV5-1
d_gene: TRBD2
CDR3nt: TGCGCCAGCAGCTTGTCTAGCGGGGGGCCGGGCTCGGATACGCAGTATTTT
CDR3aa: CASSLSSGGPGSDTQYF

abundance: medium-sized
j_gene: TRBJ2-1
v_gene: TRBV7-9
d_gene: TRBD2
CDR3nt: TGTGCCAGCAGCTCATCGGGACTAGCGGGAGTCAATGAGCAGTTCTTC
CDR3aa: CASSSSGLAGVNEQFF

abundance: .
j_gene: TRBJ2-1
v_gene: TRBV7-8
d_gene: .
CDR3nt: TGTGCCAGCAGCTCGGGGAATGAGCAGTTCTTC
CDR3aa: CASSSGNEQFF

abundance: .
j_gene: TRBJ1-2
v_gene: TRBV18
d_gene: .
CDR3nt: TGTGCCAGCTCACCCGCAGGAGGCAATAACTATGGCTACACCTTC
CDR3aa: CASSPAGGNNYGYTF

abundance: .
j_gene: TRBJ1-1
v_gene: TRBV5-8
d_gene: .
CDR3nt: TGTGCCAGCGAGAACACTGAAGCTTTCTTT
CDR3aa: CASENTEAFF

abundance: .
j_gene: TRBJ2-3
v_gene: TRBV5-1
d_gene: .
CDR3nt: TGCGCCAGCGCATGGGGCAGTAGCACAGATACGCAGTATTTT
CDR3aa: CASAWGSSTDTQYF

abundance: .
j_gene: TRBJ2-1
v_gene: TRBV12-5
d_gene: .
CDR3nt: TGTGCTAGCGTCAAACCTCGCCGGCAGGGCGAGCAGTTCTTC
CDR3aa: CASVKPRRQGEQFF

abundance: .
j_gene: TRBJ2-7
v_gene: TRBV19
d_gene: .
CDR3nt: TGTGCCAGTAGTATGGGGAACTTATACGAGCAGTACTTC
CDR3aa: CASSMGNLYEQYF

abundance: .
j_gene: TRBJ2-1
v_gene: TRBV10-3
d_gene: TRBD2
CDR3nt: TGTGCCATCAGTGAGTCGGAAGCGGGAGGAACGGGTGAGCAGTTCTTC
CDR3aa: CAISESEAGGTGEQFF

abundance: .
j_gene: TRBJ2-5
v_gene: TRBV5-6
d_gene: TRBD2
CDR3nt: TGTGCCAGCAGCTTACCAGCGGGAGAAGAGACCCAGTACTTC
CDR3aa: CASSLPAGEETQYF

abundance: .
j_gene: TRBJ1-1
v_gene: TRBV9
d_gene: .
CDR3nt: TGTGCCAGCAGCCCAGGGAACACTGAAGCTTTCTTT
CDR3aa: CASSPGNTEAFF

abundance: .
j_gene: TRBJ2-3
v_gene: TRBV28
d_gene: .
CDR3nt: TGTGCCAGCAGTTTAGAGGACAGAGTCTATAGCACAGATACGCAGTATTTT
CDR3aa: CASSLEDRVYSTDTQYF

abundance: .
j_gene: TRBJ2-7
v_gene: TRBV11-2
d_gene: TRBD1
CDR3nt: TGTGCCAGCAGCTTCTACAGGGGCCACGAGCAGTACTTC
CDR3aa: CASSFYRGHEQYF

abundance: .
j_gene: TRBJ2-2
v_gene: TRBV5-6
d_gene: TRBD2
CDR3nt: TGTGCCAGCAGCCTCAAAGGACTGGCGGGAGGGTTCACCGGGGAGCTGTTTTTT
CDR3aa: CASSLKGLAGGFTGELFF

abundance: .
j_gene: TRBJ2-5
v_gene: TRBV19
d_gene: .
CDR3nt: TGTGCCAGTAGTATTGGAGGGGGGGAGCAGTACTTC
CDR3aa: CASSIGGGEQYF

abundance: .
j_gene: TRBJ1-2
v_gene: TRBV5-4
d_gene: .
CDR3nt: TGTGCCAGCAGCTTGGCCTTGGATTCCCCCTATTATGGCTACACCTTC
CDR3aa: CASSLALDSPYYGYTF

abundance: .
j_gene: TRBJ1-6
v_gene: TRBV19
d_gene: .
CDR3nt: TGTGCCAGCCGGGCAGGGTGGGGTTCACCCCTCCACTTT
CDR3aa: CASRAGWGSPLHF

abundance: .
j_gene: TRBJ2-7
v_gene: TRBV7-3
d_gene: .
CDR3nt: TGTGCCAGCAGCTCGAATTACGGTTACGAGCAGTACTTC
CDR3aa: CASSSNYGYEQYF

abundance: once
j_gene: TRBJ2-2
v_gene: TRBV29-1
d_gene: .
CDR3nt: TGCAGCGTTGTTTGGGGTGCCGGGGAGCTGTTTTTT
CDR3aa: CSVVWGAGELFF

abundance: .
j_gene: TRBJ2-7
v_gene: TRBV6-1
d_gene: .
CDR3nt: TGTGCCAGCAGCGCCGAGGACCAGGCCTACGAGCAGTACTTC
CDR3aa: CASSAEDQAYEQYF

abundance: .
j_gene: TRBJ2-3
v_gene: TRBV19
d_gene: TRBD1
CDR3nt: TGTGCCAGTAACCCGGGACAGGGGTTGGATACGCAGTATTTT
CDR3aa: CASNPGQGLDTQYF

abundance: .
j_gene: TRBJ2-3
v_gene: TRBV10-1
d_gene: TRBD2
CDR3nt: TGCGCCAGCAGTGAGCAAAGCGGGAGGTTCACAGATACGCAGTATTTT
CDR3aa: CASSEQSGRFTDTQYF

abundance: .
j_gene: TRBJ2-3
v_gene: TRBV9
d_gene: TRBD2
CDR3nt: TGTGCCAGCAGCGTAGAGGCCAGCGGGGGGGCCCTAGATACGCAGTATTTT
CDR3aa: CASSVEASGGALDTQYF

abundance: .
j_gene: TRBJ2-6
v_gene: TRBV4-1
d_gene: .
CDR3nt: TGCGCCAGCAGCCAATTAACTGGGGCCAACGTCCTGACTTTC
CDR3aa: CASSQLTGANVLTF

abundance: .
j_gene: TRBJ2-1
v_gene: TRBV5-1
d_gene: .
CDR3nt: TGCGCCAGCAGCATCGGGGTCAATGAGCAGTTCTTC
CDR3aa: CASSIGVNEQFF